This entry is about one T cell receptor (beta chain). Its recognized antigen is unknown. There are no base qualities to consult, and no much larger clone falls within one base. The collaborating institutions used their own protocols to collect whole blood in K2EDTA tubes. For TCRbeta analysis, collaborators shipped samples in one of three forms: frozen whole blood, isolated PBMCs, or DNA extracted from either of those sample types. The sample belongs to a study of blood T cell repertoires in COVID-19 (dated by TCRdb to 2020 to 2022). For the study in its entirety: Samples covering the acute and convalescent phases of COVID-19 were provided by collaborators in the United States, Italy and Spain. The prospective study material was composed of cDNA or gDNA derived from T cells, B-cell-depleted T cells, or PBMCs. Sample metadata almost always included a de-identified subject ID, COVID-19 status, age in years and sex. The samples were drawn from two sources: the first 160 participants of the ongoing ImmuneRACE study, and about 1,300 subjects contributed by 6 global collaborators. The repertoires were released in a freely available public database meant as a resource for research on the immune response to SARS-CoV-2. HLA class I and class II types, where available, came from metadata supplied by the sample provider rather than from assay-based typing. Subjects who had been exposed to COVID-19, were actively infected with it, or had recovered from it provided the deeply sampled blood TCRbeta repertoires that made up the dataset. Broader findings and caveats from the paper: How much clinical and demographic metadata was included differed by source and by participant, and the metadata was provided uncurated.

TCRbeta CDR3 regions were amplified from genomic DNA using the immunoSEQ Assay, a bias-controlled multiplex PCR. Turning to the authors' computational methods: The number of nucleated cells in each sample was estimated from the amplification of reference gene primers within the assay. To quantify the absolute abundance of each unique TCRbeta CDR3 rearrangement, sequence reads were collapsed and filtered. Productive Simpson clonality was computed per sample as the square root of Simpson's diversity index over productive rearrangements. TCRdb retrieved this table from immuneACCESS and kept in-frame rearrangements only. Not all clones are present; in checked studies, unresolved V genes account for under half, and no reason is known for the remainder. The V and J calls and clone size come from that table; D and trimming were worked out from the DNA. The sample table shows roughly 100,000 clones, and approximately 77% are seen once. Of the sample, roughly 10% is held by the ten largest clones.

Relative to germline, V is 7 bases shorter and J is 2 bases shorter, with 12 bases between their ends. The CDR3 runs 14 residues from the cysteine to the phenylalanine. The DNA shown is the 42-base CDR3, in frame from base 1. Taken from the germline V gene (reference sequence), the CDR1 and CDR2 loops are LNHDA and SQIVND. The receptor comes from a woman older than 75 with acute or convalescent COVID-19. The sequenced material came from peripheral blood. The rearranged segments are TRBV19 and TRBJ1-5; 5 matching bases give a weak D call of TRBD1. The CDR3 region has the sequence CASTNRGGNQPQHF. The DNA sequence is TGTGCCAGTACCAATCGGGGGGGCAATCAGCCCCAGCATTTT.